Sequencing of this T cell receptor beta chain was carried out in a study of OX40 agonist ivuxolimab in advanced cancers. Background on the study: Partial responses were seen in three patients, one with hepatocellular carcinoma and two with cutaneous melanoma. Study outcomes and limitations: The average count of expanded clones was higher among CD8+ T cells than among CD4+. Low clonal expansion, among the lowest seen, marked partial responders at 0.1-3.0 mg/kg.

TCRdb keeps only in-frame clones here, not all; method: immunoSEQ multiplex PCR. The sample shows about 83,000 clones, more than 70% of them seen only once. Germline CDR1 SNHLY, CDR2 FYNNEI. This CDR3 contains 16 residues. Trimming left V 7 bases short and J 2 bases short, with 18 bases between. This clone appeared a single time. The antigen is unknown. Blood sampling took place at baseline, cycle 4 day 1, and cycle 7 day 1. The specimen was CD4+ or CD8+ T cells sorted from blood, collected in a trial of the OX40 agonist ivuxolimab. The chain links TRBV2 to TRBJ2-1; the D call may be TRBD1 or TRBD2 (5 bases each). The receptor's source is an adult with an advanced solid tumor such as melanoma, head and neck, liver or kidney cancer. The CDR3 reads CASTTFGTPPYNEQFF. The CDR3 region has the DNA TGTGCCAGCACCACCTTTGGGACCCCCCCCTACAATGAGCAGTTCTTC.